The rows below give T cell receptor beta chains drawn from one sample of a study of a mutant IDH1 vaccine in newly diagnosed glioma. The table came from immunoSEQ multiplex PCR; TCRdb's copy has only in-frame clones and leaves some out. The table has about 92,000 clones, about four fifths seen once; the top ten hold 7.4%. The material sequenced was PBMCs, taken from a glioma patient treated with radiotherapy, temozolomide or both. These receptors were obtained from a woman aged 50 to 65 with glioma. Both conserved end residues are part of each CDR3. D genes are given only for firm matches. The size field is filled for only some rows; it gives once, few, many or a size class.

d_call,j_call,v_call,clone_size,cdr3_aa,cdr3_nt
NA,TRBJ2-7,TRBV6-1,NA,CASIPLSPGAYEQYF,TGTGCCAGTATCCCGCTCTCCCCGGGGGCCTACGAGCAGTACTTC
NA,TRBJ1-2,TRBV7-2,once,CASSLRDIYGYTF,TGTGCCAGCAGCTTAAGGGACATCTATGGCTACACCTTC
TRBD1,TRBJ2-5,TRBV5-1,NA,CASRGQGTYQETQYF,TGCGCCAGCCGTGGACAGGGGACGTACCAAGAGACCCAGTACTTC
TRBD1,TRBJ1-2,TRBV10-3,NA,CAVEGDSPLYGYTF,TGTGCCGTCGAGGGGGACAGCCCTTTGTATGGCTACACCTTC
NA,TRBJ2-7,TRBV5-1,NA,CASSPARGRDEQYF,TGCGCCAGCAGCCCGGCCAGGGGTAGGGACGAGCAGTACTTC
TRBD1,TRBJ2-7,TRBV11-3,NA,CASSPFPSRDSTYEQYF,TGTGCCAGCAGCCCCTTTCCATCCCGGGACAGCACCTACGAGCAGTACTTC
NA,TRBJ1-2,TRBV7-9,once,CASSLGSEQGYGYTF,TGTGCCAGCAGCTTAGGGTCAGAACAAGGCTATGGCTACACCTTC
TRBD1,TRBJ1-4,TRBV11-2,NA,CASSSDRGKEKLFF,TGTGCCAGCAGCTCCGACAGGGGCAAAGAAAAACTGTTTTTT
TRBD2,TRBJ2-5,TRBV27,NA,CASSTTSGEQETQYF,TGTGCCAGCAGTACGACTAGCGGGGAGCAAGAGACCCAGTACTTC
TRBD1,TRBJ1-2,TRBV5-5,NA,CASSLDWGPWTGDYGYTF,TGTGCCAGCAGCTTGGACTGGGGACCCTGGACAGGGGACTATGGCTACACCTTC
NA,TRBJ1-1,TRBV7-9,NA,CASSLVQGMTEAFF,TGTGCCAGCAGCTTAGTACAGGGAATGACTGAAGCTTTCTTT
NA,TRBJ1-6,TRBV14,NA,CASSPTVGSPLHF,TGTGCCAGCAGCCCCACCGTGGGGTCACCCCTCCACTTT
NA,TRBJ2-7,TRBV5-1,few,CASSLGGRLYEQYF,TGCGCCAGCAGCTTGGGGGGACGCCTCTACGAGCAGTACTTC
NA,TRBJ2-5,TRBV14,once,CASSQAMREETQYF,TGTGCCAGCAGCCAGGCGATGAGGGAAGAGACCCAGTACTTC
NA,TRBJ1-6,TRBV5-1,few,CASSLRTVPNSPLHF,TGCGCCAGCAGCTTGAGGACAGTTCCTAATTCACCCCTCCACTTT
NA,TRBJ1-4,TRBV10-3,NA,CAISEGSQIEKLFF,TGTGCCATCAGTGAGGGCTCCCAGATTGAAAAACTGTTTTTT
NA,TRBJ1-4,TRBV9,NA,CASSVGQGGEKLFF,TGTGCCAGCAGCGTAGGGCAGGGAGGTGAAAAACTGTTTTTT
NA,TRBJ1-4,TRBV5-1,NA,CASSGEGAGKEKLFF,TGCGCCAGCAGCGGGGAGGGTGCCGGAAAAGAAAAACTGTTTTTT
NA,TRBJ1-6,TRBV6-1,NA,CASTVHRGNSPLHF,TGTGCCAGCACCGTTCACCGGGGTAATTCACCCCTCCACTTT
NA,TRBJ2-1,TRBV10-1,few,CASSTGRGLGQFF,TGCGCCAGCAGTACTGGACGGGGCCTGGGGCAGTTCTTC
NA,TRBJ1-1,TRBV28,NA,CASSLQGWNTEAFF,TGTGCCAGCAGTCTACAGGGTTGGAACACTGAAGCTTTCTTT
NA,TRBJ2-1,TRBV4-2,few,CASSQGTTDSSYNEQFF,TGTGCCAGCAGCCAAGGGACTACCGACTCCTCCTACAATGAGCAGTTCTTC
NA,TRBJ2-7,TRBV27,NA,CASSFGYEQYF,TGTGCCAGCAGTTTCGGTTACGAGCAGTACTTC
NA,TRBJ2-7,TRBV5-4,NA,CASSPQAGGYEQYF,TGTGCCAGCAGCCCTCAGGCAGGGGGGTACGAGCAGTACTTC
NA,TRBJ1-1,TRBV2,NA,CASSEVRRTEAFF,TGTGCCAGCAGTGAGGTTAGAAGGACTGAAGCTTTCTTT
TRBD2,TRBJ2-5,TRBV7-2,NA,CASSLVTSGIGETQYF,TGTGCCAGCAGCTTAGTGACTAGCGGGATAGGGGAGACCCAGTACTTC
NA,TRBJ1-1,TRBV5-4,NA,CASSLGPGPTEAFF,TGTGCCAGCAGCTTGGGCCCGGGGCCCACTGAAGCTTTCTTT
NA,TRBJ1-3,TRBV7-2,NA,CASSSSNGNTIYF,TGTGCCAGCAGCTCAAGTAACGGAAACACCATATATTTT
TRBD1,TRBJ2-7,TRBV2,NA,CASRELGQGKYEQYF,TGTGCCAGCAGGGAATTGGGACAGGGAAAATACGAGCAGTACTTC
TRBD2,TRBJ2-3,TRBV10-2,NA,CASSETSGGADTQYF,TGCGCCAGCAGCGAGACTAGCGGAGGAGCAGATACGCAGTATTTT
TRBD1,TRBJ1-5,TRBV5-4,NA,CASSLGGDRGQPQHF,TGTGCCAGCAGCTTGGGGGGGGACAGGGGTCAGCCCCAGCATTTT
NA,TRBJ1-1,TRBV9,once,CASSPQGGQNTEAFF,TGTGCCAGCAGCCCCCAGGGTGGGCAGAACACTGAAGCTTTCTTT
NA,TRBJ1-3,TRBV29-1,NA,CSVTISLLGSGNTIYF,TGCAGCGTGACCATTTCGCTTTTGGGGTCTGGAAACACCATATATTTT
NA,TRBJ1-2,TRBV4-3,NA,CASSQGQGYGYTF,TGCGCCAGCAGCCAAGGGCAGGGGTATGGCTACACCTTC
TRBD1,TRBJ1-1,TRBV6-5,NA,CASRSPGTGGTEAFF,TGTGCCAGCCGTTCCCCCGGGACAGGGGGCACTGAAGCTTTCTTT
TRBD1,TRBJ1-2,TRBV19,NA,CASRWDSEQYGYTF,TGTGCCAGTAGGTGGGACAGCGAGCAATATGGCTACACCTTC
TRBD1,TRBJ2-1,TRBV11-1,NA,CASSFQTGGGMGEQFF,TGTGCCAGCAGCTTTCAGACAGGGGGCGGGATGGGTGAGCAGTTCTTC
NA,TRBJ1-2,TRBV28,NA,CASSPQVAYGYTF,TGTGCCAGCAGTCCACAGGTAGCCTATGGCTACACCTTC
NA,TRBJ1-1,TRBV6-5,NA,CASSYKGGEAFF,TGTGCCAGCAGTTACAAAGGGGGTGAAGCTTTCTTT
TRBD1,TRBJ1-1,TRBV4-3,NA,CASSPIVQGANEAFF,TGCGCCAGCAGCCCAATTGTCCAGGGGGCTAATGAAGCTTTCTTT
NA,TRBJ2-1,TRBV7-9,NA,CASLTYSYNEQFF,TGTGCCAGCCTGACTTACTCCTACAATGAGCAGTTCTTC
NA,TRBJ1-5,TRBV6-1,NA,CASTQARALTQHF,TGTGCCAGCACCCAGGCCAGGGCCTTGACTCAGCATTTT
NA,TRBJ2-1,TRBV27,NA,CASSFGLEQFF,TGTGCCAGCAGCTTCGGACTCGAGCAGTTCTTC
TRBD2,TRBJ2-7,TRBV5-1,NA,CASSAGLVPPEQYF,TGCGCCAGCAGCGCGGGACTAGTTCCTCCCGAGCAGTACTTC
NA,TRBJ1-1,TRBV2,few,CASTERQADEAFF,TGTGCCAGCACCGAAAGACAGGCTGATGAAGCTTTCTTT
TRBD1,TRBJ1-4,TRBV28,NA,CASSSYRQGATNEKLFF,TGTGCCAGCAGTTCCTACCGACAGGGTGCAACTAATGAAAAACTGTTTTTT
NA,TRBJ2-3,TRBV6-5,NA,CASRTQADTQYF,TGTGCCAGCAGAACACAGGCAGATACGCAGTATTTT
TRBD1,TRBJ1-1,TRBV11-2,NA,CASSPRQGVALNTEAFF,TGTGCCAGCAGCCCAAGACAGGGGGTAGCATTGAACACTGAAGCTTTCTTT
TRBD1,TRBJ2-1,TRBV7-7,NA,CASSHQPGQGEGEQFF,TGTGCTAGCAGCCACCAACCGGGACAGGGCGAGGGTGAGCAGTTCTTC
NA,TRBJ1-5,TRBV6-1,NA,CASSEQGLGNQPQHF,TGTGCCAGCAGTGAGCAGGGATTGGGCAATCAGCCCCAGCATTTT
NA,TRBJ1-4,TRBV6-1,NA,CASSESRDYEKLFF,TGTGCCAGCAGTGAAAGCAGGGATTATGAAAAACTGTTTTTT
NA,TRBJ2-2,TRBV12-5,NA,CASGLWAGELFF,TGTGCTAGTGGTTTGTGGGCCGGGGAGCTGTTTTTT
TRBD1,TRBJ2-1,TRBV29-1,NA,CSVGEGGFYNEQFF,TGCAGCGTTGGAGAAGGGGGCTTTTACAATGAGCAGTTCTTC
TRBD1,TRBJ1-6,TRBV9,NA,CASSVSGGQGLNSPLHF,TGTGCCAGCAGCGTATCGGGGGGACAGGGTCTAAATTCACCCCTCCACTTT